Below are 13 T cell receptor beta chains sequenced from a single sample in a study of T cells in Graves' hyperthyroidism and ophthalmopathy. Authors of the study amplified TCR beta CDR3 regions from RNA transcripts. First-round RT-PCR of the TCR CDR3 relied on the HTBI primer set. TCRdb re-analysed the multiplex PCR reads in MiXCR, keeping a single row per CDR3 protein. The sample records hundreds of thousands of distinct CDR3 sequences, more than 12% being singletons. Sample: blood. These receptors were obtained from a woman aged 45-65 years with Graves' ophthalmopathy.

This clonotype was picked up a small number of times. This sequence joins TRBV27 and TRBJ2-1; 13 bases map to TRBD2. This CDR3 region has 21 residues. Trimming removed 3 bases from V and 6 bases from J; junction bases left unmatched: 20. CDR1 and CDR2 (germline): MNHEY, SMNVEV (reference sequence). The CDR3 DNA reads as TGTGCCAGCAGTTTTTATGTGGGGACTAGCGGGAACTTTCCCCCAATCAATGAGCAGTTCTTC. Protein product: CASSFYVGTSGNFPPINEQFF.

The V and J genes are TRBV19 and TRBJ2-5, with 10 bases that match TRBD2. In germline, CDR1 is LNHDA, CDR2 SQIVND (reference sequence). The ends lost 4 bases at V and 5 bases at J; junction bases unmatched: 7. This CDR3 comprises 15 residues. The CDR3 bases are TGTGCCAGTAGTACTAGCGGGAGTGGTTCGGAGACCCAGTACTTC. Residues: CASSTSGSGSETQYF.

V and J are TRBV10-3 and TRBJ2-1; D remains ambiguous. The CDR3 has 13 amino acids. V was trimmed by 0 bases and J by 7 bases, leaving 7 bases between them. The V gene's germline CDR1 is ENHRY and CDR2 SYGVKD. CDR3 sequence (DNA): TGTGCCATCAGTGAGTCCGGTAGAAATGAGCAGTTCTTC. Amino acid sequence: CAISESGRNEQFF.

This clonotype was observed many times. The chain combines TRBV4-3 with TRBJ2-3, with 9 bases matching TRBD2. The ends lost 4 bases at V and 6 bases at J; junction bases unmatched: 8. The CDR3 is made up of 15 amino acids. Germline values: CDR1 LGHNA, CDR2 YSLEER. CDR3 residues: CASSPVSGSGDTQYF. CDR3 coding DNA: TGCGCCAGCAGCCCAGTTAGCGGGAGCGGTGATACGCAGTATTTT.

The V and J genes are TRBV5-1 and TRBJ2-4, with D perhaps given as TRBD1 or TRBD2 (5 bases each). The V end lost 1 base, the J end lost 7 bases, and 15 bases lay between the germline ends. The length of the CDR3 is 15 residues. Per germline, CDR1 SGHRS and CDR2 YFSETQ. The chain's CDR3 is CASSLWGRAGNIQYF. The CDR3 region has the DNA TGCGCCAGCAGCTTGTGGGGCAGGGCGGGTAACATTCAGTACTTC.

This clonotype was counted ten times or more. The chain employs TRBV5-1 and TRBJ1-3, with 7 bases fitting TRBD1. CDR3 length: 15 residues. Germline assignment: CDR1 SGHRS and CDR2 YFSETQ. The junction had 6 bases not matched to a gene; V was cut back by 6 bases and J by 0 bases. The DNA of the CDR3 is TGCGCCAGCACCCTCAGGGGGACCTCTGGAAACACCATATATTTT. It encodes CASTLRGTSGNTIYF.

There are many counts of this clonotype. V gene TRBV28 combines with J gene TRBJ2-3, with D uncertain. CDR1 is MDHEN, CDR2 SYDVKM, per germline. The CDR3 contains 12 residues. V gave up 6 bases and J gave up 6 bases, with 10 bases separating them. The chain's CDR3 is CASSLLGDTQYF. In DNA form, the CDR3 reads TGTGCCAGCAGCCTTCTTGGGGATACGCAGTATTTT.

The chain is built from TRBV15 and TRBJ2-2; D not certain. The V gene's germline CDR1 is LNHNV and CDR2 YYDKDF (reference sequence). V lost 1 base and J lost 0, with 6 bases in between. This CDR3 is built from 15 residues. CDR3 nucleotides: TGTGCCACCAGCAGAGGGACGGCGAACACCGGGGAGCTGTTTTTT. This encodes CATSRGTANTGELFF.

The sample holds many counts of this clonotype. The V call is TRBV29-1, the J call TRBJ2-3, with 7 bases lining up with TRBD2. With V trimmed by 7 bases and J by 4 bases, 11 bases remained unmatched. This CDR3 comprises 14 residues. Germline V gives CDR1 SQVTM, CDR2 ANQGSEA. CDR3 bases: TGCAGCGCAGAACTACTAGCGTCGGCAGATACGCAGTATTTT. Amino acids: CSAELLASADTQYF.

The chain employs TRBV5-1 and TRBJ2-3; D is perhaps TRBD2 (5 bases). The length of the CDR3 is 14 residues. V lost 2 bases and J lost 6, with 13 bases in between. The germline gives CDR1 SGHRS, CDR2 YFSETQ. CDR3 in amino acids: CASSFSGIEDTQYF. CDR3 nucleotide sequence: TGCGCCAGCAGCTTCTCCGGGATTGAGGATACGCAGTATTTT.

The rearrangement uses TRBV18 and TRBJ2-2; D not resolved. V dropped 2 bases and J dropped 0 bases, with 7 bases sitting between them. Germline V gene data show CDR1 as KGHSH and CDR2 as LQKENI. This CDR3 has 15 amino acids. In DNA, the CDR3 is TGTGCCAGCTCACCAGGGAACACGAACACCGGGGAGCTGTTTTTT. Its protein product is CASSPGNTNTGELFF.

In this sample, this clonotype turned up a few times. The V call is TRBV14, the J call TRBJ1-1; 7 bases map to TRBD1. Germline CDR1 SGHDN, CDR2 FVKESK. The CDR3 spans 13 residues. V was clipped by 2 bases and J by 10 bases; unmatched bases: 7. Here the CDR3 DNA reads TGTGCCAGCAGCCAATCCGACAGGGTAGTAGCTTTCTTT. Amino acid sequence: CASSQSDRVVAFF.

This chain connects TRBV6-1 to TRBJ1-1; no clear D. The CDR3 extends over 11 amino acids. Germline loops: CDR1 MNHNS, CDR2 SASEGT. V lost 7 bases, J lost 4 bases, and 7 bases lay in between. CDR3 sequence reads: CASISTTEAFF. DNA of the CDR3: TGTGCCAGCATATCGACCACTGAAGCTTTCTTT.